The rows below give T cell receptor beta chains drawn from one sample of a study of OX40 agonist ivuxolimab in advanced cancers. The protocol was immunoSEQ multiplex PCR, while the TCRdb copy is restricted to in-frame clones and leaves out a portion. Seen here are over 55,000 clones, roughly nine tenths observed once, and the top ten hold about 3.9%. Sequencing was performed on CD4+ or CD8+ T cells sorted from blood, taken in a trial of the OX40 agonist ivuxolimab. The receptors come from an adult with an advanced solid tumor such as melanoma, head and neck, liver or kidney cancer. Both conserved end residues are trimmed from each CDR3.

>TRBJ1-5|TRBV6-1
ASSENYQPQH
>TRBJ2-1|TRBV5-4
ASSARASGYNEQF
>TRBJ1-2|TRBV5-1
ASSLEGNNYGYT
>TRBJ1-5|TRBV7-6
ASSLGQFNQPQH
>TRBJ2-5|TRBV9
ASSVGPQETQY
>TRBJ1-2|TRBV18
ASSPGGSYGYT
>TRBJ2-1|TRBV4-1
ASREGAGLSPEQF
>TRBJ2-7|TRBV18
ASSPGTGGNEQY
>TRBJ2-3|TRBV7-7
ASSRDSLDTQY
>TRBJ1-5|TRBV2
ASTREFNQPQH
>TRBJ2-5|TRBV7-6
ASSLEPGEETQY
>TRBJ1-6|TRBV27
ASNGNPHLNSPLH
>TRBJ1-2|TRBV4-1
ASSQSGFNYGYT
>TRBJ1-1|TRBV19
ASRYRTGYNTEAF